The 27 T cell receptor beta chains listed next were all sequenced from one sample in a study of T cell changes during pregnancy in multiple sclerosis. Produced via immunoSEQ multiplex PCR; TCRdb's table is partial and in-frame only. The data hold around 70,000 clones, with roughly 93% observed a single time. Sample: peripheral blood, taken in the third trimester of pregnancy. Every receptor here comes from a female donor with multiple sclerosis, enrolled in a pregnancy study.

The chain uses TRBV4-1 and TRBJ1-4; 8 bases are a match to TRBD1. CDR1 MGHRA and CDR2 YSYEKL come from the germline V gene. The CDR3 has 16 amino acids. Unmatched junction bases numbered 4, after V lost 0 bases and J lost 4 bases. DNA for the CDR3: TGCGCCAGCAGCCAAGATTTGGGACAGGATAATGAAAAACTGTTTTTT. This encodes CASSQDLGQDNEKLFF.

The chain combines TRBV18 with TRBJ2-4; possible D gene TRBD2, 7 bases. With 0 bases removed from V and 7 bases from J, the gap between germline ends came to 16 bases. Germline V gives CDR1 KGHSH, CDR2 LQKENI. The CDR3 spans 16 residues. CDR3 sequence (DNA): TGTGCCAGCTCACCACCGGGGGGGACATTAACCAACATTCAGTACTTC. Its translation: CASSPPGGTLTNIQYF.

The chain combines TRBV15 with TRBJ1-5; TRBD1 agrees at 8 bases. CDR1 is LNHNV and CDR2 is YYDKDF in the germline V gene (reference sequence). The CDR3 is 17 amino acids. V gave up 1 base and J gave up 2 bases; unmatched junction bases: 7. CDR3 residues: CATSRVLTGVGNQPQHF. CDR3 sequence (DNA): TGTGCCACCAGCAGAGTCCTGACAGGGGTGGGCAATCAGCCCCAGCATTTT.

The chain has TRBV4-3 and TRBJ2-1; 12 bases align to TRBD1. Germline values: CDR1 LGHNA, CDR2 YSLEER. The V and J ends lost 1 base and 5 bases, in that order; junction bases with no gene match: 15. CDR3 size: 20 residues. CDR3: CASSQGHVGTGGLVDNEQFF. CDR3 sequence (DNA): TGCGCCAGCAGCCAAGGACATGTAGGGACAGGGGGCTTAGTGGACAATGAGCAGTTCTTC.

This clone occurred once. The rearrangement joins TRBV4-3 to TRBJ1-1; D is ambiguous. Germline CDR1 is LGHNA and CDR2 is YSLEER. CDR3 length equals 12 residues. V was pared by 6 bases and J by 1 base, with 6 bases between. For the CDR3, the DNA is TGCGCCAGCAGTTTCAGGAACACTGAAGCTTTCTTT. Translated, it gives CASSFRNTEAFF.

The chain carries TRBV6-5 and TRBJ1-1; TRBD1 is a possible D gene (5 bases). Trimming took 0 bases from V and 6 from J, leaving 17 bases between them. The germline V gene has CDR1 MNHEY and CDR2 SVGAGI. The CDR3 has 16 residues. The CDR3, as DNA: TGTGCCAGCAGTTACTCGGTAGGCAGGGCGGGAGCTGAAGCTTTCTTT. It encodes CASSYSVGRAGAEAFF.

This clone was recorded once. The V gene is TRBV7-9, the J gene TRBJ1-1; D remains ambiguous. CDR1 SEHNR and CDR2 FQNEAQ come from the germline V gene (reference sequence). V gave up 1 base and J gave up 3 bases, with 6 bases separating them. This CDR3 comprises 13 residues. CDR3 nucleotides: TGTGCCAGCAGCTTAGTCGGTCACACTGAAGCTTTCTTT. Protein: CASSLVGHTEAFF.

This chain uses TRBV11-3 with TRBJ1-1; TRBD1 might be the D (6 bases). Trimming stripped 6 bases from V and 7 bases from J, with 15 bases between. This CDR3 is 13 amino acids long. CDR1 is SGHNT, CDR2 YENEEA, per germline. The CDR3 DNA reads TGTGCCAGCAGTAGGACAGAGCAAGATGAAGCTTTCTTT. Protein sequence: CASSRTEQDEAFF. Full variable domain (outside the CDR3, taken from reference TRBV11-3 and TRBJ1-1): EAGVVQSPRYKIIEKKQPVAFWCNPISGHNTLYWYLQNLGQGPELLIRYENEEAVDDSQLPKDRFSAERLKGVDSTLKIQPAELGDSAVYLCASSRTEQDEAFFGQGTRLTVV.

The rearrangement joins TRBV5-4 to TRBJ1-1; D uncertain. V lost 3 bases and J 1 base, leaving 7 bases between the germline ends. This CDR3 is built from 13 residues. CDR1 is SGHNT, CDR2 YYREEE, per germline (reference sequence). For the CDR3, the DNA is TGTGCCAGCAGCTCACAATCGAACACTGAAGCTTTCTTT. It yields the protein CASSSQSNTEAFF. Using reference TRBV5-4 and TRBJ1-1 for the parts outside the CDR3, the full variable domain is ETGVTQSPTHLIKTRGQQVTLRCSSQSGHNTVSWYQQALGQGPQFIFQYYREEENGRGNFPPRFSGLQFPNYSSELNVNALELDDSALYLCASSSQSNTEAFFGQGTRLTVV.

The V and J genes are TRBV7-2 and TRBJ2-7; 12 positions agree with TRBD1. V lost 2 bases to trimming and J lost 7 bases; unmatched junction nucleotides: 6. Germline assignment: CDR1 SGHTA and CDR2 FQGNSA. CDR3 length: 15 residues. In DNA form, the CDR3 reads TGTGCCAGCAGCTTATATGGGACAGGGGGCTATGAGCAGTACTTC. Its protein is CASSLYGTGGYEQYF. Variable domain in full (rest from reference TRBV7-2 and TRBJ2-7): GAGVSQSPSNKVTEKGKDVELRCDPISGHTALYWYRQSLGQGLEFLIYFQGNSAPDKSGLPSDRFSAERTGGSVSTLTIQRTQQEDSAVYLCASSLYGTGGYEQYFGPGTRLTVT.

This clone is a singleton in its sample. The chain is built from TRBV9 and TRBJ1-1; maybe TRBD1 (6 bases). The CDR3 is made up of 16 amino acids. V was pared by 1 base and J by 0 bases, with 13 bases between. Germline V gives CDR1 SGDLS, CDR2 YYNGEE. The CDR3 DNA reads as TGTGCCAGCAGCGTATCGACAGGTGACATGAACACTGAAGCTTTCTTT. Its protein product is CASSVSTGDMNTEAFF.

The rearrangement uses TRBV9 and TRBJ2-7; 10 bases agree with TRBD1. Germline assignment: CDR1 SGDLS and CDR2 YYNGEE. CDR3 size: 15 residues. Trimming took 5 bases from V and 1 from J; bases not matched to a gene: 6. The CDR3 protein is CASSLGTGVSYEQYF. Here the CDR3 DNA reads TGTGCCAGCAGTCTAGGGACAGGGGTGTCCTACGAGCAGTACTTC. Together with reference TRBV9 and TRBJ2-7, the CDR3 gives the full variable domain: DSGVTQTPKHLITATGQRVTLRCSPRSGDLSVYWYQQSLDQGLQFLIQYYNGEERAKGNILERFSAQQFPDLHSELNLSSLELGDSALYFCASSLGTGVSYEQYFGPGTRLTVT.

This clone was seen once. The V gene is TRBV5-1, the J gene TRBJ1-2, with 10 bases aligning to TRBD1. The CDR3 runs 17 residues. Germline loops: CDR1 SGHRS, CDR2 YFSETQ. V lost 5 bases, J lost 2 bases, and 12 bases stayed unmatched. The CDR3 DNA follows: TGCGCCAGCAGTACCCTTGGGACAGGGGTGGAAAACTATGGCTACACCTTC. Translated, it gives CASSTLGTGVENYGYTF. Variable domain in full (rest from reference TRBV5-1 and TRBJ1-2): KAGVTQTPRYLIKTRGQQVTLSCSPISGHRSVSWYQQTPGQGLQFLFEYFSETQRNKGNFPGRFSGRQFSNSRSEMNVSTLELGDSALYLCASSTLGTGVENYGYTFGSGTRLTVV.

This rearrangement joins TRBV2 to TRBJ2-7; a weak D match, TRBD1 (6 bases). Trimming removed 8 bases at V and 4 bases at J, with 12 bases between. Germline assignment: CDR1 SNHLY and CDR2 FYNNEI. This CDR3 spans 12 amino acids. The CDR3 DNA reads TGTGCCAGCGCTAGCAGGGGTTACGAGCAGTACTTC. Translation: CASASRGYEQYF.

This sequence joins TRBV7-9 and TRBJ1-2; D might be TRBD1 (5 bases). V gave up 3 bases and J gave up 0 bases, with 8 bases separating them. Germline CDR1 is SEHNR and CDR2 is FQNEAQ (reference sequence). The CDR3 runs to 14 residues. CDR3 sequence: CASSFGGTNYGYTF. CDR3 DNA: TGTGCCAGCAGCTTCGGGGGAACTAACTATGGCTACACCTTC.

The CDR3 region has the DNA TGCGCCAGCAGTGAGTCACCCGGGGAGCAGTTCTTC. Residues: CASSESPGEQFF. This chain links TRBV10-1 with TRBJ2-1, with D unresolved. The length of the CDR3 is 12 residues. CDR1 is WNHNN, CDR2 SYGVQD, per germline (reference sequence). The germline V and J ends were trimmed by 0 bases and 10 bases, with 7 bases remaining between them.

V and J are TRBV6-5 and TRBJ1-6, with TRBD1 identical over 7 bases. Germline CDR1 is MNHEY and CDR2 is SVGAGI. CDR3 length: 14 amino acids. Trimming cost V 5 bases and J 10 bases; bases outside gene matches: 8. DNA for the CDR3: TGTGCCAGCAGTCGACAGGGAGTAGGGTCACCCCTCCACTTT. Encoded protein: CASSRQGVGSPLHF.

This chain connects TRBV28 to TRBJ1-3, with D tentatively TRBD1 (6 bases). The CDR3 sequence is 14 residues long. The germline V and J ends were trimmed by 4 bases and 0 bases, with 7 bases remaining between them. Germline V gene lookup returns CDR1 MDHEN and CDR2 SYDVKM. In DNA, the CDR3 is TGTGCCAGCAGTTGGACAGCCTCTGGAAACACCATATATTTT. This gives the protein CASSWTASGNTIYF.

V and J are TRBV6-1 and TRBJ1-2; TRBD1 aligns across 7 bases. Germline CDR1 and CDR2: MNHNS and SASEGT. The CDR3 has 15 amino acids. Unmatched junction bases numbered 9, after V lost 2 bases and J lost 6 bases. For the CDR3, the DNA is TGTGCCAGCAGTGAACCCCGACAGGGCTGGGATGGCTACACCTTC. It translates to CASSEPRQGWDGYTF.

V is TRBV2 and J is TRBJ2-3; no firm D call. Per the germline V gene, CDR1 is SNHLY and CDR2 is FYNNEI. The germline V and J ends were trimmed by 8 bases and 5 bases, with 8 bases remaining between them. This CDR3 region has 11 residues. CDR3 protein: CASSTGDTQYF. CDR3 DNA: TGTGCCAGCTCTACCGGAGATACGCAGTATTTT.

The CDR3 coding sequence is TGTGCCAGCAGCGAATTGCAGGGTTGGAATTCACCCCTCCACTTT. This translates into CASSELQGWNSPLHF. The chain recombines TRBV9 with TRBJ1-6; maybe TRBD1 (5 bases). The CDR3 is made up of 15 amino acids. Germline V CDR1 and CDR2: SGDLS, YYNGEE. V shed 3 bases and J shed 7 bases, with 14 bases lying between them.

As DNA, the CDR3 is TGTGCCAGCTCGAGACTAGCGGGGGGGAGCGGTCCCACAGATACGCAGTATTTT. Amino acids: CASSRLAGGSGPTDTQYF. The chain is built from TRBV18 and TRBJ2-3; 14 nucleotides align to TRBD2. V gave up 6 bases and J gave up 2 bases; unmatched junction bases: 10. Germline V gene data show CDR1 as KGHSH and CDR2 as LQKENI. The CDR3 runs to 18 residues.

The rearrangement joins TRBV5-1 to TRBJ2-5; 10 nucleotides line up with TRBD2. CDR3 length: 15 residues. The germline V gene has CDR1 SGHRS and CDR2 YFSETQ. V trimming: 4 bases; J trimming: 5 bases; junction bases outside the gene matches: 8. In DNA, the CDR3 is TGCGCCAGCAGCCCTCTAGCGACTAGCGGGGAGACCCAGTACTTC. This gives the protein CASSPLATSGETQYF.

This chain joins TRBV19 and TRBJ1-5; perhaps TRBD1 as D (6 bases). V was clipped by 7 bases and J by 7 bases, with 20 bases between them. This CDR3 has 15 amino acids. Germline lookup yields CDR1 LNHDA and CDR2 SQIVND (reference sequence). CDR3 sequence reads: CASTLTGLARQPQHF. Here the CDR3 DNA reads TGTGCCAGTACCCTAACAGGGCTGGCGAGGCAGCCCCAGCATTTT.

J is TRBJ2-7 and V is TRBV5-5; 7 bases fit TRBD1. CDR1 and CDR2 (germline): SGHKS, YYEKEE (reference sequence). J lost 2 bases, V lost 3 bases, and 5 bases had no gene match. CDR3 length: 14 residues. The CDR3 protein is CASSSRQGPYEQYF. In DNA form, the CDR3 reads TGTGCCAGCAGCTCAAGACAGGGTCCCTACGAGCAGTACTTC.

The chain combines TRBV12-5 with TRBJ2-5; 7 bases line up with TRBD1. Germline CDR1 and CDR2: LGHNT and FRNRAP. The CDR3 runs to 16 residues. V shed 2 bases and J 1 base; nucleotides not matched to a gene: 7. CDR3 sequence: CASGLSRPGGQETQYF. The CDR3 DNA follows: TGTGCTAGTGGTTTGTCTCGGCCAGGGGGCCAAGAGACCCAGTACTTC.

CDR3 loop: CASRRTGGDSEAFF. CDR3 coding DNA: TGTGCCAGCAGGAGGACAGGGGGGGATTCTGAAGCTTTCTTT. The rearrangement uses TRBV7-6 and TRBJ1-1, with 10 bases lining up with TRBD1. Unmatched junction bases numbered 7, after V lost 6 bases and J lost 6 bases. This CDR3 contains 14 residues. The germline CDR1 and CDR2 sequences are SGHVS and FNYEAQ. Filled out from reference TRBV7-6 and TRBJ1-1, the complete variable domain reads GAGVSQSPRYKVTKRGQDVALRCDPISGHVSLYWYRQALGQGPEFLTYFNYEAQQDKSGLPNDRFSAERPEGSISTLTIQRTEQRDSAMYRCASRRTGGDSEAFFGQGTRLTVV.